This T cell receptor beta chain was observed in a study of T cell responses to AZD1222 COVID-19 vaccine. Study-level points and caveats: Distributed over spike, vaccine-associated CD4 TCRs predominated at 160-218 and 743-854.

Measured with immunoSEQ multiplex PCR; TCRdb has only the in-frame clones, and not every one. The repertoire consists of roughly 100,000 clones, with 89% occurring once and the leading ten covering 1.6%. A word on this clone: The antigen is undetermined.

V lost 4 bases and J 3 bases, leaving 17 bases between the germline ends. The CDR3 is 17 amino acids. CDR1 SGHKS and CDR2 YYEKEE come from the germline V gene (reference sequence). J is TRBJ1-6 and V is TRBV5-5; possible D gene TRBD1, 6 bases. The sample was peripheral blood, taken on day 0 of AZD1222 vaccination. This clonotype was sampled from an adult in good health. DNA for the CDR3: TGTGCCAGCAGCGACGACAGGAGGTCCCTCTATAATTCACCCCTCCACTTT. Translating gives CASSDDRRSLYNSPLHF.